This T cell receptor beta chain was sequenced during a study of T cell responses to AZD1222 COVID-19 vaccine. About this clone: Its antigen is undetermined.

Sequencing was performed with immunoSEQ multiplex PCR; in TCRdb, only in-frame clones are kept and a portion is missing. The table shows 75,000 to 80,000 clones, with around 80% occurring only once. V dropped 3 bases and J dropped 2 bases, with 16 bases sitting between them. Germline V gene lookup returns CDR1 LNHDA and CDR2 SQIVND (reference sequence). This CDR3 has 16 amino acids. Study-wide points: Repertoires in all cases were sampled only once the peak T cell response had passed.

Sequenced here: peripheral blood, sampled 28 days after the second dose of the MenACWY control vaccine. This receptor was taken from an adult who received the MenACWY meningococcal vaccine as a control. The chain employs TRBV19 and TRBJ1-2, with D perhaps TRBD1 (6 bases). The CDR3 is CASSMGAGTVNYGYTF. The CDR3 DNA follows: TGTGCCAGTAGTATGGGGGCCGGGACGGTAAACTATGGCTACACCTTC.